Below, 18 T cell receptor beta chains from the same sample are listed, as sequenced in a study of T cells after yellow fever vaccination. TCRdb redid the calling of the 5' RACE reads with MiXCR, one entry per CDR3 protein. The sample has around 360,000 distinct CDR3 sequences, roughly 12% seen once; the top ten hold roughly 18%. The sample was PBMCs, taken on the day of the first yellow fever vaccination. The source is a man aged 18 to 29 who received the YFV17D yellow fever vaccine.

The gene calls are TRBV4-2 and TRBJ2-2, with TRBD2 matching over 12 bases. After removal of 4 bases from V and 9 bases from J, the junction contained 12 bases not matched to a gene. The CDR3 length is 17 residues. Germline V gene lookup returns CDR1 LGHNA and CDR2 YNFKEQ. The CDR3 sequence is CASSPGLAGRDGRELFF. The DNA of the CDR3 is TGTGCCAGCAGCCCCGGACTAGCGGGGAGAGATGGGAGGGAGCTGTTTTTT.

This sequence joins TRBV28 and TRBJ2-3; D is perhaps TRBD1 or TRBD2 (6 bases each). The CDR3 spans 13 residues. Germline assignment: CDR1 MDHEN and CDR2 SYDVKM. V lost 4 bases, J lost 7 bases, and 12 bases lay in between. The CDR3 DNA reads as TGTGCCAGCAGTTCGGGGGCGGAATATACGCAGTATTTT. Its protein product is CASSSGAEYTQYF.

This clonotype was detected a few times. The V gene is TRBV14, the J gene TRBJ1-1; possibly TRBD1 for D (5 bases). The V and J ends lost 4 bases and 11 bases respectively, with 14 bases between them. CDR1 SGHDN and CDR2 FVKESK come from the germline V gene. The CDR3 loop spans 12 amino acids. In nucleotides, the CDR3 is TGTGCCAGCAGCCTTAGTACGGGGGAGGCTTTCTTT. Its translation is CASSLSTGEAFF.

There are a few counts of this clonotype. J is TRBJ2-5 and V is TRBV29-1; 8 positions match TRBD2. Germline V gene lookup returns CDR1 SQVTM and CDR2 ANQGSEA. The CDR3 is 14 residues long. V lost 4 bases to trimming and J lost 2 bases; unmatched junction nucleotides: 6. CDR3 amino acids: CSVVQRGRQETQYF. CDR3 bases: TGCAGCGTTGTGCAGCGGGGGAGACAAGAGACCCAGTACTTC.

J is TRBJ1-2 and V is TRBV6-5; D is undetermined. The CDR3 is 11 amino acids. V lost 7 bases and J 8 bases, leaving 11 bases between the germline ends. Germline V gene lookup returns CDR1 MNHEY and CDR2 SVGAGI. The CDR3, as DNA: TGTGCCAGCACAGCAGGTCTAGGCTACACCTTC. This sequence encodes CASTAGLGYTF.

The rearrangement uses TRBV10-3 and TRBJ2-7; D call uncertain. The CDR3 loop spans 14 amino acids. V gave up 3 bases and J gave up 3 bases, with 12 bases separating them. CDR1 is ENHRY and CDR2 is SYGVKD in the germline V gene. The CDR3 DNA is TGTGCCATCAGTGAAAGTGGGGTGGACTACGAGCAGTACTTC. Amino acid sequence: CAISESGVDYEQYF.

The chain is built from TRBV2 and TRBJ1-6; D gene ambiguous. The V end was cut by 4 bases, the J end by 9 bases, with 19 bases between. In germline, CDR1 is SNHLY, CDR2 FYNNEI. The CDR3 is 16 amino acids. CDR3 in DNA: TGTGCCAGCAGTGCCATGGGGATTTGGGTCAGTTCACCCCTCCACTTT. Its translation: CASSAMGIWVSSPLHF.

The rearrangement joins TRBV15 to TRBJ2-3; D unclear. The germline CDR1 and CDR2 sequences are LNHNV and YYDKDF (reference sequence). V was cut by 0 bases and J by 6 bases, with 10 bases left in between. The CDR3 consists of 14 residues. As DNA, the CDR3 is TGTGCCACCAGCAGAGATCTCGCCCCCGATACGCAGTATTTT. Translating it yields CATSRDLAPDTQYF.

The genes are TRBV20-1 and TRBJ1-3; no firm D call. The CDR3 totals 14 residues. CDR1 and CDR2 (germline): DFQATT, SNEGSKA (reference sequence). Deletions cut 3 bases from V and 4 bases from J, with 13 bases between. CDR3 DNA: TGCAGTGCTAGTAGCACATACTCCGGAAACACCATATATTTT. It codes for CSASSTYSGNTIYF.

This chain links TRBV6-2 or TRBV6-3 with TRBJ2-7, with TRBD2 as a possible D gene (6 bases). Trimming took off 7 bases at V and 2 bases at J, with 15 bases between the two ends. Germline V gene sequence: CDR1 MNHEY, CDR2 SVGEGT. The CDR3 contains 14 residues. The DNA for the CDR3 is TGTGCCAGCAAACACCGGGGAGGTGCCTACGAGCAGTACGTC. Protein: CASKHRGGAYEQYV.

This clonotype was seen a handful of times. This chain joins TRBV6-6 and TRBJ2-7; D is unresolved. The CDR3 is 13 residues long. CDR1 is MNHNY, CDR2 SVGAGI, per germline (reference sequence). V lost 2 bases, J lost 5 bases, and 10 bases lay in between. The CDR3: CASSYPQKNEQYV. As DNA, the CDR3 is TGTGCCAGCAGTTACCCCCAAAAGAACGAGCAGTACGTC.

This clonotype was observed once. The V and J genes are TRBV7-6 and TRBJ2-5; the D is unclear. This CDR3 is built from 13 residues. Germline assignment: CDR1 SGHVS and CDR2 FNYEAQ. The V and J ends lost 0 bases and 5 bases respectively, with 7 bases between them. Here the CDR3 DNA reads TGTGCCAGCAGCTTAGCGGTGGCCGAGACCCAGTACTTC. Protein sequence: CASSLAVAETQYF.

The chain uses TRBV20-1 and TRBJ1-2; TRBD1 matches 8 bases. CDR1 and CDR2 from the germline V gene are DFQATT and SNEGSKA (reference sequence). V trimming: 5 bases; J trimming: 8 bases; junction bases outside the gene matches: 10. The CDR3 is made up of 13 amino acids. The CDR3 spells CSAGGTGGGGYTF. CDR3 nucleotide sequence: TGCAGTGCTGGCGGGACAGGAGGAGGGGGCTACACCTTC.

The chain links TRBV28 to TRBJ2-3; 8 nucleotides line up with TRBD1. Germline values: CDR1 MDHEN, CDR2 SYDVKM. The length of the CDR3 is 12 residues. Trimming took 3 bases from V and 8 from J; bases not matched to a gene: 1. The CDR3 protein is CASSFRGLTQYF. As DNA, the CDR3 is TGTGCCAGCAGTTTCAGGGGGCTTACGCAGTATTTT.

This clonotype was recorded at least ten times. The chain carries TRBV15 and TRBJ2-2; 9 bases are shared with TRBD2. CDR3 size: 17 residues. Germline lookup yields CDR1 LNHNV and CDR2 YYDKDF (reference sequence). V lost 0 bases to trimming and J lost 4 bases; unmatched junction nucleotides: 6. The CDR3 coding sequence is TGTGCCACCAGCAGAGATAGACTAGCGGAGAGCACCGGGGAGCTGTTTTTT. Its protein is CATSRDRLAESTGELFF.

This chain joins TRBV5-1 and TRBJ2-2; 7 nucleotides agree with TRBD1. This CDR3 is built from 19 residues. Germline-derived CDR1 and CDR2 are SGHRS and YFSETQ. The V and J ends lost 0 bases and 0 bases, in that order; junction bases with no gene match: 11. CDR3 sequence (DNA): TGCGCCAGCAGCTTGGCCCATCCCGGGACAGACACGAACACCGGGGAGCTGTTTTTT. Its protein is CASSLAHPGTDTNTGELFF.

The V call is TRBV7-2, the J call TRBJ2-1; D not resolved. The germline V and J ends were trimmed by 6 bases and 6 bases, with 3 bases remaining between them. Germline-derived CDR1 and CDR2 are SGHTA and FQGNSA. CDR3 size: 10 residues. This CDR3 reads CASRGNEQFF. The CDR3 region has the DNA TGTGCCAGCAGGGGCAATGAGCAGTTCTTC.

There are a few counts of this clonotype. The rearrangement joins TRBV7-2 to TRBJ2-7; D gene uncertain. Between the trimmed V and J ends, which lost 1 base and 2 bases, there was a span of 9 bases. Germline V gene sequence: CDR1 SGHTA, CDR2 FQGNSA. CDR3 length: 14 residues. CDR3: CASSLGVKAYEQYV. The CDR3 DNA is TGTGCCAGCAGCTTAGGGGTGAAGGCCTACGAGCAGTACGTC.